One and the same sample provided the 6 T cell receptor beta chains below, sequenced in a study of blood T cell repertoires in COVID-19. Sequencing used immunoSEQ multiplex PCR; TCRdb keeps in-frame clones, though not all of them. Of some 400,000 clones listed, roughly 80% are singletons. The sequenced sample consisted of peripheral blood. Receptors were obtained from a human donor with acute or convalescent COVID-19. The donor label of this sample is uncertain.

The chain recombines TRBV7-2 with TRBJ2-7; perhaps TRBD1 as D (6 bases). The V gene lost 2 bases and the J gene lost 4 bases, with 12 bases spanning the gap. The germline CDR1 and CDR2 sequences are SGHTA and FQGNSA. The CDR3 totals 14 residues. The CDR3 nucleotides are TGTGCCAGCAGCTTAAAAGTCGGGACATACGAGCAGTACTTC. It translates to CASSLKVGTYEQYF.

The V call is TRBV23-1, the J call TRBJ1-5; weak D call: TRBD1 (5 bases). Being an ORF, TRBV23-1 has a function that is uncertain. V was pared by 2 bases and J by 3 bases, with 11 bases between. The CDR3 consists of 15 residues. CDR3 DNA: TGCGCCAGCAGTCAAAGCACGGGGGTCAATCAGCCCCAGCATTTT. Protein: CASSQSTGVNQPQHF.

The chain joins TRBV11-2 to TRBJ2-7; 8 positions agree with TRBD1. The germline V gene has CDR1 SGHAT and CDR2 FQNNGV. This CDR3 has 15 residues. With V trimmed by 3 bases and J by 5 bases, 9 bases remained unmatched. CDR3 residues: CASSFDRGVTHEQYF. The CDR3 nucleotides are TGTGCCAGCAGCTTCGACAGGGGTGTTACCCACGAGCAGTACTTC.

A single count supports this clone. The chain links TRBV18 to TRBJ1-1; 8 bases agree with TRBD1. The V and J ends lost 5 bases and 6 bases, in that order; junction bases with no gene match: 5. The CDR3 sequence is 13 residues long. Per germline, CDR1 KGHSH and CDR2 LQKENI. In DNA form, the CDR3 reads TGTGCCAGCTCAACGGACAGGGCGGCTGAAGCTTTCTTT. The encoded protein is CASSTDRAAEAFF. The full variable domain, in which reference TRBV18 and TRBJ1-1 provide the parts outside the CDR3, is NAGVMQNPRHLVRRRGQEARLRCSPMKGHSHVYWYRQLPEEGLKFMVYLQKENIIDESGMPKERFSAEFPKEGPSILRIQQVVRGDSAAYFCASSTDRAAEAFFGQGTRLTVV.

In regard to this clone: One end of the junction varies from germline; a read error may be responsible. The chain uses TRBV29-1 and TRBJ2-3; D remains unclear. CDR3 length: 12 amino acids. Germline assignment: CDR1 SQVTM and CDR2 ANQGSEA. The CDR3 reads CSVEVGTATQYF. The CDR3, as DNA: TGCAGCGTTGAAGTAGGCACAGCTACGCAGTATTTT.

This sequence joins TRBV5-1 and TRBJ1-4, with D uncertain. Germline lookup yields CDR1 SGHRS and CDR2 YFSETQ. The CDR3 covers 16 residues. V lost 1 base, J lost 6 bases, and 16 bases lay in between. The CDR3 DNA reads TGCGCCAGCAGCTTGTTCCCGGGTCCGGGATATGAAAAACTGTTTTTT. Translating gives CASSLFPGPGYEKLFF.